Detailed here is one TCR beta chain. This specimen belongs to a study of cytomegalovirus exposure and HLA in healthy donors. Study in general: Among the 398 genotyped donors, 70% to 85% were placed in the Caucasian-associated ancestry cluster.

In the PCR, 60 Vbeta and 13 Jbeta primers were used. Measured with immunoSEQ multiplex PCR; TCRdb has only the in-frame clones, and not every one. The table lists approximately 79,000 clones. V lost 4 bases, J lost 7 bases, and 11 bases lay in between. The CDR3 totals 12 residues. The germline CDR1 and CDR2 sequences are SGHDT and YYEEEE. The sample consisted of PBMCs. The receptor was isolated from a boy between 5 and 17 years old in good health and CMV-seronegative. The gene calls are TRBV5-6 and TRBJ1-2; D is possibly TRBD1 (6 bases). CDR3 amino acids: CASSERGFGYTF. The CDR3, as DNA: TGTGCCAGCAGCGAAAGGGGGTTTGGCTACACCTTC. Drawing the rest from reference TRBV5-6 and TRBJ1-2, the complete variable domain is DAGVTQSPTHLIKTRGQQVTLRCSPKSGHDTVSWYQQALGQGPQFIFQYYEEEERQRGNFPDRFSGHQFPNYSSELNVNALLLGDSALYLCASSERGFGYTFGSGTRLTVV.